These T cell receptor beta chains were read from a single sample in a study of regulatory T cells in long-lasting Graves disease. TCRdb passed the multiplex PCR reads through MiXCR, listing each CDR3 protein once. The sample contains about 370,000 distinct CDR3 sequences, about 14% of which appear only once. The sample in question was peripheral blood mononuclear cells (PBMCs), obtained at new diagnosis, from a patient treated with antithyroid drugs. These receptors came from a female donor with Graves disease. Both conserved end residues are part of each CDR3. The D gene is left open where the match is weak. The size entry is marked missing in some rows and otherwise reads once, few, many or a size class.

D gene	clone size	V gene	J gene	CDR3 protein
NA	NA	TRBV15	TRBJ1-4	CATSRGGSELHEKLFF
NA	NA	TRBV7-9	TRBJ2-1	CASSRTDDKYNEQFF
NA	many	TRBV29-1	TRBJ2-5	CSVEFGEETQYF
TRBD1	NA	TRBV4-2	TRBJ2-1	CASSQSRGQAYNEQFF
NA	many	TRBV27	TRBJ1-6	CASTPRGPDSPLHF
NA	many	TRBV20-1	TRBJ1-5	CSARDWKSGSNQPQHF
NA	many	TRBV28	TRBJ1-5	CASSPTQGVGSQPQHF
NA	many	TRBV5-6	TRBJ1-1	CASSFGAEAFF
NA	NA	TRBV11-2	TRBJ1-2	CASSAGYGYTF
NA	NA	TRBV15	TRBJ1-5	CATSRDDRRGNQPQHF
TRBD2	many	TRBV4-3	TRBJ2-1	CASSQVSESVGTSNNEQFF
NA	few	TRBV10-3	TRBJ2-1	CAISDGTGYNEQFF
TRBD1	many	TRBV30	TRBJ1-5	CAWSADRDDQPQHF
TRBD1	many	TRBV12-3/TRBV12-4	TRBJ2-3	CASRTDRGFADTQYF
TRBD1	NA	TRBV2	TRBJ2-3	CASDRVGDTQYF
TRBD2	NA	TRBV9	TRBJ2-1	CASSSELAGDTGGLNEQFF
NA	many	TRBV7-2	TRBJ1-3	CASSLGGYTIYF
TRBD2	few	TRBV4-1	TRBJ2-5	CASSLQRWPSGGHAETQYF
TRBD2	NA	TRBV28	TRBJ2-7	CASSPELAGDYEQYF
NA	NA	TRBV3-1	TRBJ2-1	CASSQDLRNEQFF